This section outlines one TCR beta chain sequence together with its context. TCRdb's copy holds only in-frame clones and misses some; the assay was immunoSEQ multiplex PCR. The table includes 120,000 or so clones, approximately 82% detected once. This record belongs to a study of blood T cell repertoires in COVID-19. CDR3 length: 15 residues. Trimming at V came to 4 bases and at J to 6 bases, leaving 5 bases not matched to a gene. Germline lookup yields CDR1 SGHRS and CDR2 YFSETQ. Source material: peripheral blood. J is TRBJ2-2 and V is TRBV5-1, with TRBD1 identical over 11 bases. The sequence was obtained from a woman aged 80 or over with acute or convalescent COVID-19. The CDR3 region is CASSPRTGGPGELFF. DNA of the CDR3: TGCGCCAGCAGCCCTCGGACAGGGGGCCCCGGGGAGCTGTTTTTT. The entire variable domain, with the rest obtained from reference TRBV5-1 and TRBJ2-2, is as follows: KAGVTQTPRYLIKTRGQQVTLSCSPISGHRSVSWYQQTPGQGLQFLFEYFSETQRNKGNFPGRFSGRQFSNSRSEMNVSTLELGDSALYLCASSPRTGGPGELFFGEGSRLTVL.